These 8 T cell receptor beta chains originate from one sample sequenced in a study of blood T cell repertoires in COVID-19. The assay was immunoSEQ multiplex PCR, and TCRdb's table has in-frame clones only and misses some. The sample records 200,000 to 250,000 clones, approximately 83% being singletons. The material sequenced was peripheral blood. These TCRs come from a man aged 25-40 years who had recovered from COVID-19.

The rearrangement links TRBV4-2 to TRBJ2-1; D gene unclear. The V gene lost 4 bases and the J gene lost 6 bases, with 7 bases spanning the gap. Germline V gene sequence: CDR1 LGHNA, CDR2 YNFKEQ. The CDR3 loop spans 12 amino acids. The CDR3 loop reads CASSRSGNEQFF. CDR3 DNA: TGTGCCAGCAGCCGGTCCGGCAATGAGCAGTTCTTC.

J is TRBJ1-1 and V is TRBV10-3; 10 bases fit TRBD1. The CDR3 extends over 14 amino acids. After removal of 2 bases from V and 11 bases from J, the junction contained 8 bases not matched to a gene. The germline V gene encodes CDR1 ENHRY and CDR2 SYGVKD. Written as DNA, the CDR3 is TGTGCCATCAGTGAGCTGGGACAGGGGTCTTTTGCTTTCTTT. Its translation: CAISELGQGSFAFF.

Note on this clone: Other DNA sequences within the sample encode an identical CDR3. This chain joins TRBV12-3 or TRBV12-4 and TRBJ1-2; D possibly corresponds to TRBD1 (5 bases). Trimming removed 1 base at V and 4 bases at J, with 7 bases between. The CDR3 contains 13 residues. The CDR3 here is CASSLEGAYGYTF. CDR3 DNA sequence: TGTGCCAGCAGTTTAGAAGGGGCCTATGGCTACACCTTC.

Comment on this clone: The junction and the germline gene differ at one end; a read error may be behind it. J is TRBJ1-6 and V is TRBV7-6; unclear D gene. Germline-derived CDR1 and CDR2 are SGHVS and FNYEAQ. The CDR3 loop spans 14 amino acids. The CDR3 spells CASSLDRNNSPLHF. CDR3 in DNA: TGTGCCAGCAGCTTAGACAGAAATAATTCTCCCCTCCACTTT.

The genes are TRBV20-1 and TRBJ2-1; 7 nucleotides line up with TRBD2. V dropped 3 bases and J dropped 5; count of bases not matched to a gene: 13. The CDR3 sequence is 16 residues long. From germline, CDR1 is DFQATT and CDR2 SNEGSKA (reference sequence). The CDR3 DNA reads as TGCAGTGCTAGTAGTTGGCGCCAGCGGGGCCACAATGAGCAGTTCTTC. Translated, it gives CSASSWRQRGHNEQFF.

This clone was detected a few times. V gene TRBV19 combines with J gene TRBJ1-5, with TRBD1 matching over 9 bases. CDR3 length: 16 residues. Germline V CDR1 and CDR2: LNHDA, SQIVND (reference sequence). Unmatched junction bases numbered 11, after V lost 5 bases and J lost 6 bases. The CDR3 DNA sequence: TGTGCCAGTAGTGGGGTACAGGGGGCTTTCGGTCAGCCCCAGCATTTT. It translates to CASSGVQGAFGQPQHF.

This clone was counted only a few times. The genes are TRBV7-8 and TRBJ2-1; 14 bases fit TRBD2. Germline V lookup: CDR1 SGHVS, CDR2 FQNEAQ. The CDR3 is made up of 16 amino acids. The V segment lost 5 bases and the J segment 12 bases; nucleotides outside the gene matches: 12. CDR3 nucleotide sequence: TGTGCCAGCAGCCCCTCCGGACTAGCGGGGGGCCAGGGGCAGTTCTTC. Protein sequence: CASSPSGLAGGQGQFF. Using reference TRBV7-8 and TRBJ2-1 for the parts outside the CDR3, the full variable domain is GAGVSQSPRYKVAKRGQDVALRCDPISGHVSLFWYQQALGQGPEFLTYFQNEAQLDKSGLPSDRFFAERPEGSVSTLKIQRTQQEDSAVYLCASSPSGLAGGQGQFFGPGTRLTVL.

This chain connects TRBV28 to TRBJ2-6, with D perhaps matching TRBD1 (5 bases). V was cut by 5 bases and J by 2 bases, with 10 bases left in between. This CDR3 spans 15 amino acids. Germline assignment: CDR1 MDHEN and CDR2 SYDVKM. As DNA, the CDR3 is TGTGCCAGCAGTGGCAGGGCCGCTGGGGCCAACGTCCTGACTTTC. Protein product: CASSGRAAGANVLTF.